The rows below give T cell receptor beta chains drawn from one sample of a study of OX40 agonist ivuxolimab in advanced cancers. Clones were sequenced by immunoSEQ multiplex PCR, and TCRdb holds only the in-frame ones, with some missing. Of some 41,000 clones listed, 80% to 90% are singletons. The sequencing used CD4+ or CD8+ T cells sorted from blood, collected in a trial of the OX40 agonist ivuxolimab. These receptors all come from an adult with an advanced solid tumor such as melanoma, head and neck, liver or kidney cancer. Both conserved end residues are part of each CDR3. Only some rows state a clone size, as once, few, many or a class for expanded clones.

clone size	V gene	J gene	CDR3 protein
NA	TRBV5-1	NA	CASSAGTGSYEQYF
once	TRBV2	TRBJ1-5	CASSPEPLGNQPQHF
NA	TRBV18	TRBJ2-1	CASSRGLAGGGGNEQFF
NA	TRBV4-2	TRBJ2-7	CASSQPSGQGSYEQYF
NA	TRBV30	TRBJ1-1	CAWGPQMNTEAFF
NA	TRBV11-2	TRBJ2-2	CASSLAAGGTGELFF
NA	TRBV10-3	TRBJ1-1	CAIRKRQDPNTEAFF
once	TRBV18	TRBJ2-3	CASSLRTSGHTDTQYF
few	TRBV19	TRBJ1-1	CASSIGAVSTEAFF
NA	TRBV28	TRBJ2-7	CASSAQGRAQYF
NA	TRBV18	TRBJ2-3	CASSPGTSQAQYF
NA	TRBV5-4	TRBJ1-2	CASSLGGGVDGYTF
NA	TRBV28	TRBJ2-2	CASSLFGEARGPANTGELFF
NA	TRBV7-9	TRBJ2-7	CASSLGVSSGMFTYGQYF
NA	TRBV6-4	TRBJ1-2	CASSDSGAGYTF
NA	TRBV6-1	TRBJ2-1	CARYYSTGLNNEQFF
NA	TRBV19	TRBJ1-1	CASSMDLPNTEAFF
NA	TRBV5-1	TRBJ2-7	CASSQTGTHGGEQYF
NA	TRBV18	TRBJ2-5	CASSPGQGPQETQYF
once	TRBV6-6	TRBJ1-2	CASTPIFRDGYTF
NA	TRBV6-5	TRBJ1-2	CASSRNRDGNYGYTF
NA	TRBV9	TRBJ2-1	CASSVDSYNEQFF
NA	TRBV28	TRBJ1-2	CASSLRDGYTF
once	TRBV27	TRBJ2-1	CASSLYGRSEQFF
NA	TRBV28	TRBJ1-2	CASRQAQGYGYTF
NA	TRBV5-1	TRBJ2-1	CASSQGDRPEEQFF
NA	TRBV6-5	TRBJ2-5	CASSYGGRPQETQYF
few	TRBV30	TRBJ2-5	CAWSVTWRTLRETQYF
NA	TRBV28	TRBJ1-2	CASSPPPGRGYGYTF
NA	TRBV5-1	TRBJ2-2	CASYGGVLGGELFF
NA	TRBV5-1	TRBJ2-3	CASSRDISGFSTDTQYF
NA	TRBV5-1	TRBJ1-2	CASSLVGQGGYGYTF
NA	TRBV5-1	TRBJ2-1	CASSHSGQGHNEQFF
few	TRBV10-3	TRBJ2-7	CAISDVGTYEQYF
once	TRBV4-2	TRBJ1-5	CASSQARTGRVICQPQHF
few	TRBV7-8	TRBJ2-7	CASSPHRLARNYEQYF
NA	TRBV5-1	TRBJ2-1	CASSLGDAMNEQFF
NA	TRBV30	TRBJ2-4	CACVIEEGQNIQYF
NA	TRBV5-6	TRBJ2-7	CASSVGQLYEQYF
few	TRBV27	TRBJ1-1	CASSSGQPVEAFF
NA	TRBV4-2	TRBJ2-3	CATQRGPADTQYF
NA	TRBV6-1	TRBJ1-2	CASKEEDGYTF
NA	TRBV2	TRBJ1-2	CASTRDRGNYGYTF
NA	TRBV20-1	TRBJ2-5	CSARIQETQYF